The 5 T cell receptor beta chains given below trace back to one sample, sequenced in a study of OX40 agonist ivuxolimab in advanced cancers. Produced via immunoSEQ multiplex PCR; TCRdb's table is partial and in-frame only. The data show fewer than 65,000 clones, with 84% seen just once and around 25% held by the top ten. Sequencing used CD4+ or CD8+ T cells sorted from blood, obtained in a trial of the OX40 agonist ivuxolimab. Receptor source: an adult with an advanced solid tumor such as melanoma, head and neck, liver or kidney cancer.

This chain links TRBV5-1 with TRBJ1-1, with D unresolved. CDR3 length: 14 amino acids. V was cut by 2 bases and J by 0 bases, with 8 bases left in between. Germline lookup yields CDR1 SGHRS and CDR2 YFSETQ. This CDR3 is CASSFETLNTEAFF. CDR3 nucleotide sequence: TGCGCCAGCAGCTTCGAGACACTGAACACTGAAGCTTTCTTT.

The V and J genes are TRBV4-3 and TRBJ1-6; D possibly corresponds to TRBD1 (6 bases). CDR1 LGHNA and CDR2 YSLEER come from the germline V gene. Trimming left V 0 bases short and J 6 bases short, with 9 bases between. CDR3 size: 15 residues. The CDR3: CASSQEPGANSPLHF. The CDR3 DNA follows: TGCGCCAGCAGCCAAGAGCCAGGGGCTAATTCACCCCTCCACTTT.

The CDR3 reads CASSRGDNEQFF. In DNA form, the CDR3 reads TGTGCCAGCAGCAGGGGGGACAATGAGCAGTTCTTC. This rearrangement joins TRBV7-6 to TRBJ2-1; either TRBD1 or TRBD2 may fit D (6 bases each). Trimming cost V 5 bases and J 5 bases, with 7 bases left between them. Germline lookup yields CDR1 SGHVS and CDR2 FNYEAQ. The CDR3 has 12 amino acids. The variable domain in full, completed from reference TRBV7-6 and TRBJ2-1, reads GAGVSQSPRYKVTKRGQDVALRCDPISGHVSLYWYRQALGQGPEFLTYFNYEAQQDKSGLPNDRFSAERPEGSISTLTIQRTEQRDSAMYRCASSRGDNEQFFGPGTRLTVL.

The gene calls are TRBV7-2 and TRBJ2-3; D is unresolved. Germline V gene sequence: CDR1 SGHTA, CDR2 FQGNSA. Trimming cost V 0 bases and J 4 bases, with 2 bases left between them. The CDR3 is 12 amino acids. CDR3 loop: CASSLAADTQYF. In nucleotides, the CDR3 is TGTGCCAGCAGCTTAGCCGCAGATACGCAGTATTTT.

The V gene is TRBV4-3, the J gene TRBJ2-1; 12 positions match TRBD2. The length of the CDR3 is 15 residues. Germline V gene lookup returns CDR1 LGHNA and CDR2 YSLEER. Trimming at V came to 2 bases and at J to 9 bases, leaving 5 bases not matched to a gene. CDR3 sequence: CASSQRLAGAGEQFF. The CDR3 DNA reads as TGCGCCAGCAGCCAACGACTAGCGGGGGCCGGTGAGCAGTTCTTC.